This TCR beta chain was observed in a study of tumour-infiltrating T cells in Burkitt lymphoma. About the study: Repertoire clonality predicted overall and progression-free survival.

Generated by immunoSEQ multiplex PCR, the TCRdb table keeps only in-frame clones and is missing some. The table shows 1,500 to 2,000 clones, with 60% to 70% occurring only once. Trimming cost V 0 bases and J 10 bases, with 10 bases left between them. The CDR3 sequence is 13 residues long. Germline loops: CDR1 MNHEY, CDR2 SMNVEV (reference sequence). The chain employs TRBV27 and TRBJ2-1; D is undetermined. The clonotype was recovered from a human donor with diffuse large B-cell lymphoma. Source material: tumor tissue. This CDR3 is CASSLSRQSEQFF. DNA of the CDR3: TGTGCCAGCAGTTTATCTCGGCAGTCCGAGCAGTTCTTC.